This T cell receptor (beta chain) was captured by sequencing in a study of cytomegalovirus exposure and HLA in healthy donors. The study's findings and limits: Researchers catalogued some 160 TCR beta chains as cytomegalovirus-associated. Later analysis revealed greater clonal expansion in HLA-associated TCR beta chains than in equally common others.

The CDR3 contains 12 residues. Germline lookup yields CDR1 SGHAT and CDR2 FQNNGV. The V segment lost 5 bases and the J segment 7 bases; nucleotides outside the gene matches: 4. Concerning this clone itself: Its antigen is unknown.

In nominal health when sampled, donors likely had unrecorded immune exposures nonetheless. PCR amplification relied on 60 Vbeta primers (plus 13 Jbeta primers). The protocol was immunoSEQ multiplex PCR, while the TCRdb copy is restricted to in-frame clones and leaves out a portion. The sample yields about 100,000 clones, approximately 74% seen once. The specimen sequenced was PBMCs. The rearrangement uses TRBV11-2 and TRBJ1-2, with 7 bases matching TRBD1. This TCR came from a female donor in good health and CMV-seropositive. The CDR3 DNA is TGTGCCAGCAGCCTTCGACAGGGTGGCTACACCTTC. Encoded protein: CASSLRQGGYTF.